This TCR beta chain is from a study of T cell responses to AZD1222 COVID-19 vaccine. General study results and limits: The breadth and depth of Spike-specific TCRs increased once two AZD1222 doses had been given. Vaccine-associated CD4 TCRs spanned spike, dominant at 160-218 and 743-854. A mostly white British donor set with more females was recruited, and clonal diversity was possibly underestimated. Of the AZD1222 recipients, only five to seven were seropositive at baseline.

Note on this clone: Its antigen is currently unknown.

Some clones are missing from TCRdb's copy, which holds only in-frame ones; the method was immunoSEQ multiplex PCR. The data contain about 100,000 clones, 75% to 95% of them singletons. V dropped 2 bases and J dropped 3 bases, with 3 bases sitting between them. In germline, CDR1 is ENHRY, CDR2 SYGVKD. This CDR3 region has 12 residues. The chain couples TRBV10-3 to TRBJ2-3, with unresolved D. The material sequenced was peripheral blood, taken 28 days after the second AZD1222 dose. This clonotype originated in an adult who received the AZD1222 COVID-19 vaccine. In nucleotides, the CDR3 is TGTGCCATCAGTGAGGCGACAGATACGCAGTATTTT. The encoded protein is CAISEATDTQYF.